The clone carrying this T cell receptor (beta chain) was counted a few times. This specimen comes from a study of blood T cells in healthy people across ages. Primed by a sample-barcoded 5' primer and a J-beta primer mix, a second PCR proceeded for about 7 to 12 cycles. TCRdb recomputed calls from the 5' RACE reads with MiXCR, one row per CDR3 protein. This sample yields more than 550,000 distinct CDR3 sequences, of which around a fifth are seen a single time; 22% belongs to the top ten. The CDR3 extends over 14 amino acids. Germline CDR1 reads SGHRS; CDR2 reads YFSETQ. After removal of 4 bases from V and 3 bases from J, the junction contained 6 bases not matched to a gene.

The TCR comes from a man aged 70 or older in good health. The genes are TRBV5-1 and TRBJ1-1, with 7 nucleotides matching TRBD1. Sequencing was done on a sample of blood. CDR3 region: CASSIRGGHTEAFF. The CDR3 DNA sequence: TGCGCCAGCAGCATACGAGGGGGCCACACTGAAGCTTTCTTT.